This TCR beta chain was obtained from a study of T cells in Graves' hyperthyroidism and ophthalmopathy (dated by TCRdb to about 2019). As for the study more broadly: Peripheral blood was sampled at the time of initial diagnosis, prior to any treatment. Prospective prediction of ophthalmopathy was tested in an independent validation cohort consisting of roughly 19 hyperthyroidism patients and 15 to 17 patients who later progressed to ophthalmopathy. After blood sampling, hyperthyroidism patients were treated with methimazole at a starting dose of 30 mg daily, and ophthalmopathy patients were treated with high-dose intravenous methylprednisolone. The study also compared thyroid tissue and blood T-cell repertoires from 6 or 7 Graves' hyperthyroidism patients. For training and testing, the 100 or so patients in the discovery cohort were randomly divided in a 7:3 ratio. TCR Vbeta CDR3 sequencing of 135 peripheral blood samples (over 40 ophthalmopathy, roughly 72 hyperthyroidism and about 17 progressor patients) is reported in the paper. To identify distinguishing TCR V-J signatures, a discovery cohort of about 100 patients was used, comprising approximately 40 with Graves' ophthalmopathy and 57 with stable Graves' hyperthyroidism. Results the study describes overall, beyond this receptor: In validation, progression to ophthalmopathy was predicted by the model with roughly 69% sensitivity and 72% to 85% specificity, a median of roughly 6 months before onset. In cross-validation, a model built on a 13 V-J signature told ophthalmopathy apart from stable hyperthyroidism with 85% to 90% sensitivity and approximately 81% specificity, and in testing the same model reached 80%/75%. No statistical method was used to set the sample size in advance, and investigators knew the group allocation. Most expanded thyroid clonotypes (frequency above 0.001) were also found in blood, which suggests that blood repertoires may mirror thyroid immune responses.

The TCR beta CDR3 regions were amplified from RNA transcripts. The first round of RT-PCR for the TCR CDR3 was performed with the HTBI primer set and the Qiagen OneStep RT-PCR kit. Libraries were constructed in a second round of multiplex PCR, after which size selection and purification were performed. Libraries were sequenced paired-end with 100 bp reads on an Illumina HiSeq2000. Per the authors' processing: SOAPnuke was used to process the raw data, with reads discarded if the reads contained adapters or uncalled bases, had a mean Phred below 15, or lacked an exact constant-primer or identifier match. High-quality paired reads were merged with COPE v1.2.5, and unique nucleotide sequences were defined as clonotypes. Clonotypes were aligned to IMGT TRBV, TRBD and TRBJ reference segments using MiTCR v1.1. Only V-J combinations with frequency above 0.0001, covering roughly 99% of repertoires, were analysed. The TCS score was defined as F50 (clonal expansion) divided by E x V (chaos), with BLOSUM62-based TCRdist calculated between CDR3 peptides within each V-J. Welch's t-statistics and random forest reduced fewer than 600 V-J features to 13, which were used in a naive Bayes classifier (R e1071). TCRdb's own reprocessing of the public reads used fastp at Q25 and MiXCR and kept productive beta chains. Rows are unified per CDR3 protein, each entry keeping the most common DNA and genes. TCRdb's processing, not the authors' own work, is the source of the V and J calls. The sample profile shows roughly 280,000 distinct CDR3 sequences; approximately 23% of them were found once. The ten largest clones take up 64% of the sample.

Ophthalmopathy patients had moderately to severely active disease, with a Clinical Activity Score of 3 or more, a NOSPECS grade of 4 or more, and a disease duration of less than 3 months. Any patient with an uncontrolled infection, another autoimmune disease, pregnancy or lactation was excluded. Diagnoses relied on clinical symptoms, serum thyroxine and TRAb, thyroid ultrasound and orbital computed tomography. PBMCs were isolated from about 9.1 ml of fresh peripheral blood by Ficoll-Paque density gradient centrifugation. Total RNA was extracted with Trizol reagent, and quality was checked on an Agilent 2100 Bioanalyzer. The CDR3 contains 15 residues, cysteine and phenylalanine counted. Only the CDR3 DNA stays, 45 bases, in frame from base 1. For CDR1 and CDR2, the germline V gene (reference sequence) lists SEHNR and FQNEAQ. Relative to germline, V is 1 base shorter and J is 5 bases shorter, with 11 bases between their ends.

This clonotype has ten or more counts. This clone's antigen is unknown. Base qualities are not recorded, but no much larger clone differs from it by a single base. The receptor was isolated from a man aged 25-40 years with Graves' ophthalmopathy. The sample comprised blood. This receptor chain uses TRBV7-9 and TRBJ2-2, with a tentative D gene TRBD2 over 5 matching bases. The bases are TGTGCCAGCAGCTTAGGTCCGGGGTCGACCGGGGAGCTGTTTTTT. Translation gives CASSLGPGSTGELFF.